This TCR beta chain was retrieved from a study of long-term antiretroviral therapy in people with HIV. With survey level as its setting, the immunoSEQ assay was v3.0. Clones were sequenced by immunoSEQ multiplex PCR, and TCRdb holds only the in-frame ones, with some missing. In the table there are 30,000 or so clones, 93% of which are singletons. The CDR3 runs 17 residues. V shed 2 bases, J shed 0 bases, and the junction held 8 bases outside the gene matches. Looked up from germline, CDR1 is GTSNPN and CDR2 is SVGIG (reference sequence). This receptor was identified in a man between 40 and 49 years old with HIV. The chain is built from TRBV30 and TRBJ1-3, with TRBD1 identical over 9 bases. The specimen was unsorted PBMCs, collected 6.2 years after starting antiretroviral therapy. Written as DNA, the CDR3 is TGTGCCTGGAGTCAGAGGGACAGGGCTTACTCTGGAAACACCATATATTTT. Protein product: CAWSQRDRAYSGNTIYF.